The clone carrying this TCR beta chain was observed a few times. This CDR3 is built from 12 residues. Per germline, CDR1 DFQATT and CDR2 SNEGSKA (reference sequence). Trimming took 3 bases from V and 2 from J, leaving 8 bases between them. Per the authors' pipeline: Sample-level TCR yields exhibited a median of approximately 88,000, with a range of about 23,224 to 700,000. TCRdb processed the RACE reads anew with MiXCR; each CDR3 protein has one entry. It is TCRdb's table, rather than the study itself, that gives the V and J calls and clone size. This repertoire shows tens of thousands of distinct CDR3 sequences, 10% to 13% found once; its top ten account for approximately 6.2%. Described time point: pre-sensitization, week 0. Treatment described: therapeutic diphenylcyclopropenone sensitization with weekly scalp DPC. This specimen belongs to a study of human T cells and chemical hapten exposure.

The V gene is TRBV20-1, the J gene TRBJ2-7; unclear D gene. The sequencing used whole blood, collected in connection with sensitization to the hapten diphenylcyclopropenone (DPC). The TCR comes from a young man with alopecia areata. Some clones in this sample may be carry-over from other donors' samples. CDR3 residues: CSARGNTYEQYF. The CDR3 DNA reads TGCAGTGCTAGGGGAAATACCTACGAGCAGTACTTC.